This T cell receptor (beta chain) stems from a study of T cells in Graves' hyperthyroidism and ophthalmopathy. Study information: Specimen type is peripheral blood, collected at initial diagnosis prior to any treatment. Study-level points and caveats: The model identified upcoming ophthalmopathy a median about six months ahead of onset.

Germline CDR1 and CDR2: SNHLY and FYNNEI. The CDR3 runs to 12 residues. Between the trimmed V and J ends, which lost 4 bases and 11 bases, there was a span of 14 bases. Amplification of TCR beta CDR3 regions was performed using RNA transcripts as template. With the HTBI primer set, the TCR CDR3 went through a first round of RT-PCR. A single record per CDR3 protein comes from TCRdb applying MiXCR to the multiplex PCR reads. The repertoire holds some 690,000 distinct CDR3 sequences, with roughly 17% as singletons. The PBMCs were sourced from fresh peripheral blood (about 9.7 ml). This clonotype was recorded many times. The antigen remains undetermined.

The origin of this receptor is a man over 45 with Graves' hyperthyroidism. This chain connects TRBV2 to TRBJ2-5, with D perhaps matching TRBD1 or TRBD2 (5 bases each). The sequenced sample was blood. The chain's CDR3 is CASSVGPKSQYF. Here the CDR3 DNA reads TGTGCCAGCAGTGTGGGACCGAAATCTCAGTACTTC.